The present entry profiles one TCR beta chain with its context. Its specificity is not known. Deletions cut 5 bases from V and 8 bases from J, with 15 bases between. The CDR3 is 13 amino acids. Per the germline V gene, CDR1 is MNHEY and CDR2 is SVGAGI. The data originate from a study of tumor-infiltrating lymphocytes in localized non-small cell lung cancer. Study outcomes and limitations: Tumors had more T cell infiltration than uninvolved lung, per TCRbeta sequencing and CD3 counts. T-cell fraction did not differ between immunotypes IM1 and IM2. Available tissue quantity limited TCR sequencing to a patient subset.

Method: immunoSEQ multiplex PCR; TCRdb's copy keeps in-frame clones and lacks some. The sample has roughly 13,000 clones, 80% to 90% seen once. Material: lung tumor tissue. The chain combines TRBV6-5 with TRBJ1-2, with D possibly TRBD1 on 5 matching bases. This clonotype was sampled from a human donor with non-small cell lung cancer. The CDR3 DNA follows: TGTGCCAGCAGTAAGGGGCTCAGGGCCGGCTACACCTTC. Translating it yields CASSKGLRAGYTF.